Here is one T cell receptor (beta chain) with its context. This clone was seen a single time. Its antigen remains unidentified. No much larger clonotype is one base removed from it; base qualities were not supplied. The junction shows trimming of 1 base on V and 2 bases on J, and the gene matches do not reach 1 base of it. There are 15 amino acids in the CDR3, from cysteine to phenylalanine inclusive. The retained sequence is limited to the CDR3, 45 bases, with the frame set at the first base. CDR1 SGHTA and CDR2 FQGNSA were looked up in the germline V gene. The data were taken from a study of T cell changes during pregnancy in multiple sclerosis (dated by TCRdb to the late 2010s). For context, the study as a whole: In women with multiple sclerosis, the researchers looked at how the T cell repertoire shifted as pregnancy progressed.

The library was prepared using the immunoSEQ multiplex PCR assay. The source is immuneACCESS, and TCRdb retained only in-frame sequences with V and J called. Part of the clones is not carried over; for the studies checked, unresolved V genes explain less than half of this, and the remainder is unexplained. Here the sample has about 92,000 clones; around 92% occur a single time. The top ten constitute about 3% of the sample. This chain joins TRBV7-2 to TRBJ2-7, and 11 bases in between align with TRBD2. Sequenced here: peripheral blood, sampled in the first trimester of pregnancy. This receptor was identified in a female donor with multiple sclerosis, enrolled in a pregnancy study. The DNA sequence is as follows: TGTGCCAGCAGCTTAGTAGCGGGAGGGACCTACGAGCAGTACTTC. Its protein is CASSLVAGGTYEQYF.